These T cell receptor beta chains were read from a single sample in a study of cytomegalovirus exposure and HLA in healthy donors. The repertoire was sequenced with immunoSEQ multiplex PCR; TCRdb's copy has only in-frame clones and lacks some. Of about 120,000 clones in the sample, around 80% are singletons; the top ten hold 2.1%. The source material was PBMCs. These receptors all come from a man under 40 in good health and CMV-seronegative. Both conserved end residues are part of each CDR3. Fields, in order: J gene, clone size, D gene, V gene, CDR3 DNA, CDR3 protein. A D gene is named only where the DNA matches it firmly. Clone size, where shown, is once, few, many, or a class for clones that have expanded.

TRBJ2-3 | - | - | TRBV19 | TGTGCCAGCACCCCTAGGGGAACAGATACGCAGTATTTT | CASTPRGTDTQYF
TRBJ2-3 | - | TRBD2 | TRBV9 | TGTGCCAGCAGCATACTAGCGCGATACACAGATACGCAGTATTTT | CASSILARYTDTQYF
TRBJ1-5 | - | TRBD1 | TRBV6-5 | TGTGCCAGCAGCGACAGGGAAAATCAGCCCCAGCATTTT | CASSDRENQPQHF
TRBJ1-5 | - | - | TRBV28 | TGTGCCAGCAGTTTACTTACCGTAGGGTCAGGGGTCGGTCAGCCCCAGCATTTT | CASSLLTVGSGVGQPQHF
TRBJ2-3 | - | TRBD1 | TRBV11-2 | TGTGCCAGCAGCTTAGATCAAGGGGGCGCAGGGACAGATACGCAGTATTTT | CASSLDQGGAGTDTQYF
TRBJ2-7 | few | - | TRBV6-6 | TGTGCCAGCAGCAAGGAGAAGGCGGCATACGAGCAGTACTTC | CASSKEKAAYEQYF
TRBJ2-1 | - | - | TRBV6-5 | TGTGCCACCCAGGGTAACTACAATGAGCAGTTCTTC | CATQGNYNEQFF
TRBJ1-3 | few | TRBD1 | TRBV4-3 | TGCGCCAGCAGCCAAGGACAGGGGAGAAACACCATATATTTT | CASSQGQGRNTIYF
TRBJ1-4 | - | - | TRBV5-1 | TGCGCCAGCAGCTTGGTGGAGGGGACGGGCTGGGAAAAACTGTTTTTT | CASSLVEGTGWEKLFF
TRBJ1-2 | once | - | TRBV30 | TGTGCCTGGAGACGGGGGAAGAACTATGGCTACACCTTC | CAWRRGKNYGYTF
TRBJ2-1 | - | - | TRBV27 | TGTGCCAGCAGCCAGGACACCTACAATGAGCAGTTCTTC | CASSQDTYNEQFF
TRBJ2-7 | - | TRBD1 | TRBV10-2 | TGCGCCAGCACCCCGACAGGGGCGACCTCCTACGAGCAGTACTTC | CASTPTGATSYEQYF
TRBJ1-1 | - | - | TRBV30 | TGTGCCCGCACCGACACGGTGAACACTGAAGCTTTCTTT | CARTDTVNTEAFF
TRBJ2-3 | - | - | TRBV7-2 | TGTGCCAGCAGCTTTGGGACAAAAGATACGCAGTATTTT | CASSFGTKDTQYF
TRBJ2-7 | - | TRBD1 | TRBV7-6 | TGTGCCAGCAGCTCACGGGACAGCCTCGGATACGAGCAGTACTTC | CASSSRDSLGYEQYF
TRBJ2-6 | - | - | TRBV5-4 | TGTGCCAGCAGCTTGCCAGGGAGGAAATCTGGGGCCAACGTCCTGACTTTC | CASSLPGRKSGANVLTF
TRBJ1-1 | - | - | TRBV5-1 | TGCGCCAGCAGCTTGAGGGGGACTGAAGCTTTCTTT | CASSLRGTEAFF
TRBJ2-7 | - | TRBD2 | TRBV5-4 | TGTGCCAGCAGTCCCCGGGGGGGTTCTTACGAGCAGTACTTC | CASSPRGGSYEQYF
TRBJ2-3 | - | TRBD2 | TRBV14 | TGTGCCAGCAGCCAAAGATCGGGACTAGCGGGGGCAGATACGCAGTATTTT | CASSQRSGLAGADTQYF
TRBJ2-2 | - | TRBD2 | TRBV7-8 | TGTGCCAGCAGCTTAGTTAGCGGGGGGGCCGACACCGGGGAGCTGTTTTTT | CASSLVSGGADTGELFF
TRBJ2-7 | - | - | TRBV6-5 | TGTGCCAGCAGTTACTCCTTTAGTGAACAGCCCTACGAGCAGTACTTC | CASSYSFSEQPYEQYF
TRBJ1-3 | - | - | TRBV30 | TGTGCCTGGAGTGCGGGAGGGAGGAACACCATATATTTT | CAWSAGGRNTIYF
TRBJ2-5 | - | - | TRBV6-6 | TGTGCCACTTCCGGGGCGGGGGAGACCCAGTACTTC | CATSGAGETQYF
TRBJ1-5 | - | - | TRBV7-2 | TGTGCCAGCACTATCCCGGGAGGGTTCCAGCCCCAGCATTTT | CASTIPGGFQPQHF
TRBJ2-2 | - | - | TRBV19 | TGTGCCAGTAGTATGGAAGGGGATTTCACCGGGGAGCTGTTTTTT | CASSMEGDFTGELFF
TRBJ2-7 | - | TRBD1 | TRBV6-5 | TGTGCCAGCAGTTACTACTCAGGGGGCGAATACGAGCAGTACTTC | CASSYYSGGEYEQYF
TRBJ2-7 | - | TRBD1 | TRBV4-1 | TGCGCCAGCAGCCGGGGGACAGGTGAAGAGCAGTACTTC | CASSRGTGEEQYF
TRBJ2-5 | - | - | TRBV10-3 | TGTGCCATCAGTGAACGCGGGACGCGAGGAAAAGAGACCCAGTACTTC | CAISERGTRGKETQYF
TRBJ2-7 | - | - | TRBV5-6 | TGTGCCAGCAGCTTCCCGACTAGGAACTACGAGCAGTACTTC | CASSFPTRNYEQYF
TRBJ2-2 | once | TRBD2 | TRBV19 | TGTGCCAGTAGTATTAAAGCGGGGGGAGCGAACACCGGGGAGCTGTTTTTT | CASSIKAGGANTGELFF
TRBJ2-1 | - | - | TRBV4-3 | TGCGCCAGCAGCCAAGACCGGGGAGGGGGCTCCTACAATGAGCAGTTCTTC | CASSQDRGGGSYNEQFF
TRBJ2-2 | - | TRBD2 | TRBV30 | TGTGCCTGGAGACTAGCGGGGGGGACCGGGGAGCTGTTTTTT | CAWRLAGGTGELFF
TRBJ1-3 | - | TRBD1 | TRBV29-1 | TGCAGCGTTGAGACAGGGTCGGGAAACACCATATATTTT | CSVETGSGNTIYF
TRBJ1-1 | few | - | TRBV2 | TGTGCCAGCAGTCCTATTTCGGGGATGAACACTGAAGCTTTCTTT | CASSPISGMNTEAFF
TRBJ2-7 | - | - | TRBV25-1 | TGTGCCAGCAGTGCACCCCCCTGGGACAATCATCCCTACGAGCAGTACTTC | CASSAPPWDNHPYEQYF
TRBJ2-7 | - | TRBD1 | TRBV29-1 | TGCAGCGTTGGGGACAGAGACTACGAGCAGTACTTC | CSVGDRDYEQYF
TRBJ2-2 | - | - | TRBV19 | TGTGCCAGTAGCGCGGGACAGTCGAACACCGGGGAGCTGTTTTTT | CASSAGQSNTGELFF
TRBJ2-1 | - | TRBD2 | TRBV18 | TGTGCCAGCTCACTTAGCGGGGCGAGGCAGTTCTTC | CASSLSGARQFF
TRBJ2-7 | - | TRBD2 | TRBV5-1 | TGCGCCAGCAGCTCGGGGGTAGCGGGGTCTCACGAGCAGTACTTC | CASSSGVAGSHEQYF
TRBJ2-7 | - | TRBD1 | TRBV28 | TGTGCCAGCGAGCCGGGACAGGGAGTAGACGAGCAGTACTTC | CASEPGQGVDEQYF
TRBJ1-2 | - | TRBD1 | TRBV28 | TGTGCCAGCAGTTCAGATCCAGGGGGAGGCAACTATGGCTACACCTTC | CASSSDPGGGNYGYTF
TRBJ2-1 | - | TRBD2 | TRBV5-1 | TGCGCCAGCACCGGGACTAGCGGGGGGGCGAGTTGGGGTAATGAGCAGTTCTTC | CASTGTSGGASWGNEQFF
TRBJ1-1 | - | - | TRBV28 | TGTGCCAGCAGTTTGGTCGGACAGCCAAACACTGAAGCTTTCTTT | CASSLVGQPNTEAFF
TRBJ1-2 | - | - | TRBV7-2 | TGTGCCAGCAGCTTAGCCTCAGGGGCCATTGGCTACACCTTC | CASSLASGAIGYTF
TRBJ1-1 | - | - | TRBV6-5 | TGTGCCAGCACCTCCTGGGGGGGCGCGAACACTGAAGCTTTCTTT | CASTSWGGANTEAFF
TRBJ2-7 | - | - | TRBV5-8 | TGTGCCAGCAGCCTCTGGACAGATTCCTACGAGCAGTACTTC | CASSLWTDSYEQYF
TRBJ2-3 | once | - | TRBV6-6 | TGTGCCAGCAGTTACTCGACCCAGGCAGTCCGTTTT | CASSYSTQAVRF
TRBJ2-3 | - | TRBD2 | TRBV27 | TGTGCCAGCAGTGCCCGGGACTACAGAACAGATACGCAGTATTTT | CASSARDYRTDTQYF
TRBJ2-7 | few | TRBD2 | TRBV11-2 | TGTGCCAGCAGCTTAAGTGGACTAGCGGGGGAGGGCTACGAGCAGTACTTC | CASSLSGLAGEGYEQYF
TRBJ1-1 | - | - | TRBV28 | TGTGCCAGCAGTTTAGGAGGGAGCACTGAAGCTTTCTTT | CASSLGGSTEAFF
TRBJ2-2 | - | - | TRBV5-5 | TGTGCCAGCAGCTTGAGCTTAGGGGGGGGCACCGGGGAGCTGTTTTTT | CASSLSLGGGTGELFF
TRBJ2-5 | - | TRBD1 | TRBV6-5 | TGTGCCAGCAAACAGGGGGCAGTTTTGGAGACCCAGTACTTC | CASKQGAVLETQYF
TRBJ2-3 | few | TRBD1 | TRBV6-4 | TGTGCCAGCAGTGACGGGACAGGGGGCGCAGATACGCAGTATTTT | CASSDGTGGADTQYF
TRBJ2-2 | few | TRBD1 | TRBV27 | TGTGCCAGCAGTCGAGACAGGGGGGACACCGGGGAGCTGTTTTTT | CASSRDRGDTGELFF
TRBJ2-3 | - | - | TRBV5-1 | TGCGCCAGCAGCGGGCCGAAGCCCGGCACAGATACGCAGTATTTT | CASSGPKPGTDTQYF
TRBJ1-2 | - | TRBD1 | TRBV19 | TGTGCCAGTAGAGACAGGGGGACCTATGGCTACACCTTC | CASRDRGTYGYTF